These T cell receptor beta chains were read from a single sample in a study of CD8 T cells in Susac syndrome. MiXCR, run by TCRdb on the immunoSEQ multiplex PCR reads, gives a single entry per CDR3 protein. The sample shows about 180,000 distinct CDR3 sequences, approximately 95% of them seen only once. Sequenced material: CD8+ T cells from PBMCs. These receptor sequences come from a human donor with multiple sclerosis. The CDR3 runs from the conserved cysteine through the conserved F or W. The D gene is left open where the match is weak.

d_call: -; v_call: TRBV28; j_call: TRBJ2-7; cdr3_nt: TGTGCCAGCAGGGAGCGACGCTCCTACGAGCAGTACTTC; cdr3_aa: CASRERRSYEQYF
d_call: -; v_call: TRBV23-1; j_call: TRBJ1-3; cdr3_nt: TGCGCCAGCAGTCAATCGTGGGGCCGATCAGACTCTGGAAACACCATATATTTT; cdr3_aa: CASSQSWGRSDSGNTIYF
d_call: -; v_call: TRBV25-1; j_call: TRBJ2-3; cdr3_nt: TGTGCCAGCAGTGCATGGGAGGATACGCAGTATTTT; cdr3_aa: CASSAWEDTQYF
d_call: -; v_call: TRBV7-9; j_call: TRBJ1-2; cdr3_nt: TGTGCCAGCAGCTTGGATCAGGGGCATGGTGGCTACACCTTC; cdr3_aa: CASSLDQGHGGYTF
d_call: -; v_call: TRBV20-1; j_call: TRBJ1-2; cdr3_nt: TGCAGTGCTAGTGTTGGCTACACCTTC; cdr3_aa: CSASVGYTF
d_call: TRBD1; v_call: TRBV7-9; j_call: TRBJ2-7; cdr3_nt: TGTGCCAGCAGCAATGACAGGGGCTACGAGCAGTACTTC; cdr3_aa: CASSNDRGYEQYF
d_call: -; v_call: TRBV27; j_call: TRBJ2-7; cdr3_nt: TGTGCCAGCAGTTTATATCCAAGGCGGGACTGGGACGAGCAGTACTTC; cdr3_aa: CASSLYPRRDWDEQYF
d_call: -; v_call: TRBV30; j_call: TRBJ1-5; cdr3_nt: TGTGCCTGGAGGGAGGATAGCAATCAGCCCCAGCATTTT; cdr3_aa: CAWREDSNQPQHF
d_call: -; v_call: TRBV20-1; j_call: TRBJ1-1; cdr3_nt: TGCAGTGCGACAGAAGTCATGAACACTGAAGCTTTCTTT; cdr3_aa: CSATEVMNTEAFF
d_call: -; v_call: TRBV2; j_call: TRBJ1-1; cdr3_nt: TGTGCCAGCACCGGGGTAGGGAACACTGAAGCTTTCTTT; cdr3_aa: CASTGVGNTEAFF
d_call: -; v_call: TRBV3-1; j_call: TRBJ1-1; cdr3_nt: TGTGCCAGCAGCCAGATGCAGGGCATGAACACTGAAGCTTTCTTT; cdr3_aa: CASSQMQGMNTEAFF
d_call: -; v_call: TRBV6-2/TRBV6-3; j_call: TRBJ1-5; cdr3_nt: TGTGCCAGACGCGGGGGGACGGGGGCCCAGCATTTT; cdr3_aa: CARRGGTGAQHF
d_call: -; v_call: TRBV12-3/TRBV12-4; j_call: TRBJ2-1; cdr3_nt: TGTGCCAGCACCCCGGCCGAGGCCCTCTCCTACAATGAGCAGTTCTTC; cdr3_aa: CASTPAEALSYNEQFF
d_call: -; v_call: TRBV6-1; j_call: TRBJ2-1; cdr3_nt: TGTGCCAGCAGTCCCCGGCTCCGGGGATCCTACAATGAGCAGTTCTTC; cdr3_aa: CASSPRLRGSYNEQFF
d_call: -; v_call: TRBV7-9; j_call: TRBJ1-2; cdr3_nt: TGTGCCAGCAGCTTACAGGGAGGAGCTTATGGCTACACCTTC; cdr3_aa: CASSLQGGAYGYTF
d_call: -; v_call: TRBV6-5; j_call: TRBJ2-7; cdr3_nt: TGTGCCAGCAGTGAGGGTGGCGGCGAGCAGTACTTC; cdr3_aa: CASSEGGGEQYF
d_call: TRBD2; v_call: TRBV15; j_call: TRBJ2-7; cdr3_nt: TGTGCCACCAGCGAGGGACTAGCGGGAATCTACGAGCAGTACTTC; cdr3_aa: CATSEGLAGIYEQYF
d_call: -; v_call: TRBV7-8; j_call: TRBJ2-7; cdr3_nt: TGTGCCAGCAGCCCCCATGCAGGGAGCACCTACGAGCAGTACTTC; cdr3_aa: CASSPHAGSTYEQYF
d_call: -; v_call: TRBV27; j_call: TRBJ2-5; cdr3_nt: TGTGCCAGCAGTCGGATAAGGATCGGGGAGGAGACCCAGTACTTC; cdr3_aa: CASSRIRIGEETQYF
d_call: -; v_call: TRBV2; j_call: TRBJ1-1; cdr3_nt: TGTGCCAGCAGCGCGACCACTATGAACACTGAAGCTTTCTTT; cdr3_aa: CASSATTMNTEAFF
d_call: -; v_call: TRBV11-2; j_call: TRBJ1-5; cdr3_nt: TGTGCCAGCGGCATGCTTGGAGAGGGGCAGCCCCAGCATTTT; cdr3_aa: CASGMLGEGQPQHF
d_call: -; v_call: TRBV2; j_call: TRBJ1-5; cdr3_nt: TGTGCCAGCAGAAGGACGTGGGCAGTCAATCAGCCCCAGCATTTT; cdr3_aa: CASRRTWAVNQPQHF
d_call: TRBD1; v_call: TRBV29-1; j_call: TRBJ1-2; cdr3_nt: TGCAGCGTGTTGGGGACAGGAACCACCTATGGCTACACCTTC; cdr3_aa: CSVLGTGTTYGYTF
d_call: -; v_call: TRBV19; j_call: TRBJ2-6; cdr3_nt: TGTGCCAGTAGTCTCACACCATCTGGGGCCAACGTCCTGACTTTC; cdr3_aa: CASSLTPSGANVLTF
d_call: -; v_call: TRBV3-1; j_call: TRBJ2-7; cdr3_nt: TGTGCCAGCAGCCATCTGGGACTCCCGAAAGGCTACGAGCAGTACTTC; cdr3_aa: CASSHLGLPKGYEQYF
d_call: -; v_call: TRBV29-1; j_call: TRBJ1-3; cdr3_nt: TGCAGCGTCTCAGGTTTACCTTCTGGAAACACCATATATTTT; cdr3_aa: CSVSGLPSGNTIYF
d_call: -; v_call: TRBV29-1; j_call: TRBJ2-5; cdr3_nt: TGCAGCACTTCGGGGGGCGTCGGAGAGACCCAGTACTTC; cdr3_aa: CSTSGGVGETQYF
d_call: -; v_call: TRBV12-3/TRBV12-4; j_call: TRBJ1-1; cdr3_nt: TGTGCCACCACTGGGAGGGTGAACACTGAAGCTTTCTTT; cdr3_aa: CATTGRVNTEAFF
d_call: TRBD1; v_call: TRBV3-1; j_call: TRBJ2-7; cdr3_nt: TGTGCCAGCAGCCGAAGGACAGGTGGGACGATCTACGAGCAGTACTTC; cdr3_aa: CASSRRTGGTIYEQYF
d_call: -; v_call: TRBV6-1; j_call: TRBJ2-1; cdr3_nt: TGTGCCAGCAGTGATAACAGGGTCCGGGATGAGCAGTTCTTC; cdr3_aa: CASSDNRVRDEQFF
d_call: TRBD2; v_call: TRBV9; j_call: TRBJ2-7; cdr3_nt: TGTGCCAGCAGCGTAAGGTCGGGACTAGCGGGGGTGGAGCAGTACTTC; cdr3_aa: CASSVRSGLAGVEQYF
d_call: TRBD1; v_call: TRBV7-9; j_call: TRBJ2-7; cdr3_nt: TGTGCCAGCAGAAAAGAGGGGGCACACCCGTACGAGCAGTACTTC; cdr3_aa: CASRKEGAHPYEQYF
d_call: -; v_call: TRBV20-1; j_call: TRBJ2-7; cdr3_nt: TGCAGTGCTAGTGATATACCCGAAACCTACGAGCAGTACTTC; cdr3_aa: CSASDIPETYEQYF
d_call: TRBD2; v_call: TRBV20-1; j_call: TRBJ2-3; cdr3_nt: TGCAGTGCTAGTCGGCTGCGGGAGGGCCAGGGTACGCAGTATTTT; cdr3_aa: CSASRLREGQGTQYF
d_call: -; v_call: TRBV2; j_call: TRBJ2-7; cdr3_nt: TGTGCCACCCGCAAGGGATACGAGCAGTACTTC; cdr3_aa: CATRKGYEQYF
d_call: TRBD1; v_call: TRBV4-1; j_call: TRBJ2-7; cdr3_nt: TGCGCCAGCAGCCAAGGGGCTTGGACAGGGCTCGAGCAGTACTTC; cdr3_aa: CASSQGAWTGLEQYF
d_call: TRBD2; v_call: TRBV6-5; j_call: TRBJ2-5; cdr3_nt: TGTGCCAGCAGTTACTCGGGACTAGCGGGGGGCAACCAAGAGACCCAGTACTTC; cdr3_aa: CASSYSGLAGGNQETQYF
d_call: TRBD2; v_call: TRBV11-2; j_call: TRBJ2-7; cdr3_nt: TGTGCCAGCAGCTTATATGGGGGGGCCTACGAGCAGTACTTC; cdr3_aa: CASSLYGGAYEQYF
d_call: -; v_call: TRBV2; j_call: TRBJ1-1; cdr3_nt: TGTGCCAGCAGTGCAGGGATGACTGAAGCTTTCTTT; cdr3_aa: CASSAGMTEAFF
d_call: -; v_call: TRBV27; j_call: TRBJ1-1; cdr3_nt: TGTGCCAGCACCCGGGAAATACTTCCTCCGGGGAGGGTTCCCCAGGCTGAAGCTTTCTTT; cdr3_aa: CASTREILPPGRVPQAEAFF
d_call: -; v_call: TRBV12-5; j_call: TRBJ2-7; cdr3_nt: TGTGCTAGTGGTTTGGTACAGTCTCGCTCCTACGAGCAGTACTTC; cdr3_aa: CASGLVQSRSYEQYF